There are many counts of the clone carrying this T cell receptor beta chain. Its antigen is as yet unknown. With no exceptions, donors were healthy Caucasians. This record comes from a study of identical twins. Broader study findings: Less excess twin sharing appeared in beta out-of-frame sequences.

Template switching created a universal primer site, and the cDNA included unique molecular identifiers. TCRdb re-derived calls from the 5' RACE reads in MiXCR, one entry per CDR3 protein. In the table there are under 450,000 distinct CDR3 sequences, about 18% of which are singletons. V dropped 2 bases and J dropped 3 bases, with 15 bases sitting between them. This CDR3 region has 15 residues. The germline CDR1 and CDR2 sequences are SGHRS and YFSETQ. The rearrangement joins TRBV5-1 to TRBJ2-7; possible D gene TRBD1, 7 bases. Material for sequencing was naive T cells sorted from blood. This TCR came from a man in his fifties in good health. The CDR3 nucleotides read TGCGCCAGCAGCTTTGATGCGGGACAGAACTACGAGCAGTACTTC. Amino acids: CASSFDAGQNYEQYF.